The 21 T cell receptor beta chains listed next were all sequenced from one sample in a study of prognosis after radiotherapy for stage I lung cancer. Template was genomic DNA; TCR beta CDR3 amplified in two multiplex PCR rounds. Specific primers for each TRBV and TRBJ gene were what first-round PCR used. A single record per CDR3 protein comes from TCRdb applying MiXCR to the multiplex PCR reads. The sample shows 25,000 to 35,000 distinct CDR3 sequences, 40% to 60% of them seen only once. The sample consisted of PBMCs, taken before or after stereotactic body radiation therapy (not recorded which). These receptors were taken from a donor aged 50 or older with non-small cell lung cancer.

Concerning this clonotype: A read error is possible here, since a much larger clone lies one base away. V and J are TRBV20-1 and TRBJ2-1; TRBD2 is a possible D gene (7 bases). V was pared by 1 base and J by 9 bases, with 19 bases between. The CDR3 loop spans 15 amino acids. The germline V gene has CDR1 DFQATT and CDR2 SNEGSKA (reference sequence). The CDR3 sequence: CSARGSAGQGVEQFF. The CDR3 DNA reads as TGCAGTGCTAGAGGATCAGCGGGACAAGGGGTTGAGCAGTTCTTC.

This clonotype has more than one count but fewer than ten. The chain links TRBV9 to TRBJ2-7, with D possibly being TRBD1 (5 bases). CDR1 is SGDLS, CDR2 YYNGEE, per germline. The CDR3 length is 14 residues. With 2 bases removed from V and 0 bases from J, the gap between germline ends came to 9 bases. CDR3 residues: CASSVWGYSYEQYF. The DNA for the CDR3 is TGTGCCAGCAGCGTGTGGGGCTACTCCTACGAGCAGTACTTC.

V is TRBV10-3 and J is TRBJ2-3; 7 positions match TRBD2. Germline CDR1 and CDR2: ENHRY and SYGVKD. V lost 8 bases and J lost 5; bases outside the gene matches: 7. The CDR3 spans 13 residues. The CDR3 sequence: CAIQRDPIDTQYF. The CDR3 DNA reads as TGTGCCATCCAGCGGGACCCAATAGATACGCAGTATTTT.

On this clonotype: It differs at one base from a far larger clone, so likely a read error. The V call is TRBV6-8, the J call TRBJ1-3, with D possibly matching TRBD1 (5 bases). V gave up 2 bases and J gave up 6 bases, with 17 bases separating them. The germline V gene has CDR1 MNHGY and CDR2 SAAAGT. The CDR3 has 16 residues. The CDR3 nucleotides are TGTGCCAGCAGTTACGTCAGGGAGACTGCTGCAAACACCATATATTTT. It codes for CASSYVRETAANTIYF.

The chain is built from TRBV7-2 and TRBJ1-1; D gene ambiguous. This CDR3 comprises 15 residues. The V end lost 3 bases, the J end lost 3 bases, and 14 bases lay between the germline ends. Germline V gives CDR1 SGHTA, CDR2 FQGNSA. DNA for the CDR3: TGTGCCAGCAGCTTTGCTAAAGTACCTTACACTGAAGCTTTCTTT. This gives the protein CASSFAKVPYTEAFF.

This clonotype was seen at least ten times. The chain has TRBV12-3 or TRBV12-4 and TRBJ1-3; D unclear. This CDR3 contains 12 residues. Trimming cost V 2 bases and J 4 bases, with 3 bases left between them. The CDR3 protein is CASSLQGNTIYF. CDR3 bases: TGTGCCAGCAGTTTACAGGGAAACACCATATATTTT.

By share, this clonotype counts as medium-sized. The V and J genes are TRBV11-1 and TRBJ2-6, with D hard to call. The CDR3 is made up of 14 amino acids. Trimming removed 1 base from V and 1 base from J, with 2 bases in between. CDR1 is SGHAT, CDR2 FQDESV, per germline (reference sequence). CDR3 protein: CASSLGSGANVLTF. The CDR3 region has the DNA TGTGCCAGCAGCTTAGGATCTGGGGCCAACGTCCTGACTTTC.

By its share, this clonotype is medium-sized. V usage is TRBV7-2 and J usage is TRBJ1-2; no clear D. The CDR3 is 13 residues long. The germline V gene encodes CDR1 SGHTA and CDR2 FQGNSA. V lost 5 bases to trimming and J lost 5 bases, with 12 bases between them. CDR3 protein: CASSTGRQYGYTF. CDR3 DNA: TGTGCCAGCAGCACGGGCCGGCAGTATGGCTACACCTTC.

This clonotype was seen at least ten times. The J gene is TRBJ1-4, the V gene TRBV5-1, with a possible D match to TRBD1 (5 bases). Germline V CDR1 and CDR2: SGHRS, YFSETQ. The V end lost 4 bases, the J end lost 6 bases, and 19 bases lay between the germline ends. CDR3 length: 16 residues. The CDR3 DNA reads as TGCGCCAGCAGCCCCAACGTTGGGGGGTCTGATGAAAAACTGTTTTTT. It specifies CASSPNVGGSDEKLFF. The whole variable domain, remainder taken from reference TRBV5-1 and TRBJ1-4, is KAGVTQTPRYLIKTRGQQVTLSCSPISGHRSVSWYQQTPGQGLQFLFEYFSETQRNKGNFPGRFSGRQFSNSRSEMNVSTLELGDSALYLCASSPNVGGSDEKLFFGSGTQLSVL.

Concerning this clonotype: A read error likely explains this, since a far larger clone differs by one base. The rearrangement uses TRBV11-3 and TRBJ2-3, with 8 bases identical to TRBD1. This CDR3 spans 17 amino acids. V trimming: 1 base; J trimming: 3 bases; junction bases outside the gene matches: 9. From germline, CDR1 is SGHNT and CDR2 YENEEA. The CDR3 sequence is CASSLGTGSLRTDTQYF. The CDR3 DNA follows: TGTGCCAGCAGCTTAGGGACAGGGAGTTTGAGAACAGATACGCAGTATTTT. The variable domain in full, completed from reference TRBV11-3 and TRBJ2-3, reads EAGVVQSPRYKIIEKKQPVAFWCNPISGHNTLYWYLQNLGQGPELLIRYENEEAVDDSQLPKDRFSAERLKGVDSTLKIQPAELGDSAVYLCASSLGTGSLRTDTQYFGPGTRLTVL.

The table lists this clonotype with many counts. The rearrangement links TRBV5-1 to TRBJ2-7; D is unresolved. With 0 bases removed from V and 9 bases from J, the gap between germline ends came to 19 bases. The CDR3 totals 15 residues. Germline V gene lookup returns CDR1 SGHRS and CDR2 YFSETQ. The DNA of the CDR3 is TGCGCCAGCAGCTTGGGAACAAGGACCCAACCGGCGCAGTACTTC. This codes for CASSLGTRTQPAQYF.

This clonotype occurred many times. The chain has TRBV19 and TRBJ2-7; 8 bases are a match to TRBD2. Germline V gives CDR1 LNHDA, CDR2 SQIVND (reference sequence). The CDR3 is 14 amino acids. Trimming took 7 bases from V and 3 from J; bases not matched to a gene: 8. The CDR3 DNA reads TGTGCCAGTAAGTTGGAGGCGGGAGGCTACGAGCAGTACTTC. Translation: CASKLEAGGYEQYF.

By share of the sample, this clonotype is medium-sized. The chain uses TRBV28 and TRBJ2-7; 9 nucleotides agree with TRBD1. The germline V gene encodes CDR1 MDHEN and CDR2 SYDVKM. This CDR3 has 15 residues. Trimming at V came to 4 bases and at J to 3 bases, leaving 7 bases not matched to a gene. CDR3: CASSSTGGPHYEQYF. As DNA, the CDR3 is TGTGCCAGCAGTTCTACAGGGGGCCCGCACTACGAGCAGTACTTC.

This clonotype was counted a few times. A much bigger clone sits one base away, suggesting this may be a read error. The chain carries TRBV7-8 and TRBJ1-1, with D unresolved. The germline V gene encodes CDR1 SGHVS and CDR2 FQNEAQ. Trimming removed 2 bases from V and 6 bases from J, with 13 bases in between. The CDR3 loop spans 14 amino acids. CDR3 amino acids: CASSLKEQIAEAFF. CDR3 DNA: TGTGCCAGCAGCTTAAAGGAGCAGATAGCTGAAGCTTTCTTT.

This clonotype was found many times. The chain uses TRBV4-2 and TRBJ1-4, with D possibly matching TRBD1 (6 bases). The CDR3 length is 14 residues. Germline-derived CDR1 and CDR2 are LGHNA and YNFKEQ. The V and J ends lost 4 bases and 0 bases respectively, with 6 bases between them. This chain's CDR3 is CASSRQATNEKLFF. In nucleotides, the CDR3 is TGTGCCAGCAGCCGACAGGCAACTAATGAAAAACTGTTTTTT.

V usage is TRBV19 and J usage is TRBJ1-5; D might be TRBD1 (5 bases). The germline V gene has CDR1 LNHDA and CDR2 SQIVND (reference sequence). There are 16 residues in the CDR3. Trimming took 4 bases from V and 6 from J, leaving 19 bases between them. The CDR3 is CASSRLVQGNGQPQHF. The CDR3 DNA sequence: TGTGCCAGTAGTAGGTTGGTGCAGGGTAACGGTCAGCCCCAGCATTTT.

For the CDR3, the DNA is TGTGCCAGCAAGGGGACAGCTAGCTCTGATTTCTCGGGGTACGAGTTCTTC. Amino acid sequence: CASKGTASSDFSGYEFF. The rearrangement joins TRBV6-2 or TRBV6-3 to TRBJ2-1; 7 bases line up with TRBD1. The CDR3 has 17 residues. V lost 7 bases to trimming and J lost 14 bases; unmatched junction nucleotides: 26. CDR1 MNHEY and CDR2 SVGEGT come from the germline V gene.

This chain links TRBV12-3 or TRBV12-4 with TRBJ2-6; tentatively, D is TRBD1 (6 bases). Trimming took 10 bases from V and 7 from J, leaving 23 bases between them. The CDR3 contains 16 residues. The CDR3 bases are TGTGCCATCACTACGGTCAAAGGACAGAGTGCCAACGTCCTGACTTTC. This codes for CAITTVKGQSANVLTF.

The chain recombines TRBV13 with TRBJ1-1; D perhaps matches TRBD1 (5 bases). V dropped 8 bases and J dropped 1 base, with 11 bases sitting between them. In germline, CDR1 is PRHDT, CDR2 FYEKMQ (reference sequence). The CDR3 is 13 amino acids. The CDR3 DNA sequence: TGTGCCAGCCTCAGGGAGAGGAACACTGAAGCTTTCTTT. Protein product: CASLRERNTEAFF.

The table lists this clonotype with many counts. V and J are TRBV6-1 and TRBJ2-3; weak D call: TRBD2 (5 bases). The V and J ends lost 6 bases and 3 bases respectively, with 10 bases between them. The CDR3 runs 13 residues. CDR1 and CDR2 (germline): MNHNS, SASEGT. DNA for the CDR3: TGTGCCAGCAGCCCCCCGGGAACAGATACGCAGTATTTT. It encodes CASSPPGTDTQYF.

A note on this clonotype: Without the conserved terminal phenylalanine or tryptophan, this CDR3 likely stems from a read error. V gene TRBV10-3 combines with J gene TRBJ2-5; the D gene is possibly TRBD2 (6 bases). The V gene lost 3 bases and the J gene lost 1 base, with 15 bases spanning the gap. Germline CDR1 reads ENHRY; CDR2 reads SYGVKD. CDR3 length: 16 amino acids. CDR3 sequence reads: CAISDSLQGGQETQYS. CDR3 DNA sequence: TGTGCCATCAGTGATAGTTTGCAGGGAGGCCAAGAGACCCAGTACTCC.